A single sample is the source of the 30 T cell receptor beta chains below, sequenced in a study of cytomegalovirus exposure and HLA in healthy donors. Using immunoSEQ multiplex PCR, the repertoire was profiled, and TCRdb retains in-frame clones only, with some absent. The sample includes around 300,000 clones, approximately 86% seen only once; the top ten take roughly 0.99%. The sample taken for sequencing was PBMCs. All receptors come from a woman under 30 in good health and CMV-seronegative.

V and J are TRBV5-8 and TRBJ1-2; D ambiguous. Germline V gives CDR1 SGHTS, CDR2 YDEGEE. With 0 bases removed from V and 4 bases from J, the gap between germline ends came to 10 bases. This CDR3 has 14 residues. The DNA of the CDR3 is TGTGCCAGCAGCTTGGGAGGCTTGTCCTATGGCTACACCTTC. Translation gives CASSLGGLSYGYTF.

There are a few counts of this clone. V is TRBV5-1 and J is TRBJ2-7; the match to TRBD1 covers 8 bases. With 1 base clipped from V and 5 bases from J, the junction kept 8 bases outside the gene matches. Germline-derived CDR1 and CDR2 are SGHRS and YFSETQ. The CDR3 is 15 residues long. The DNA of the CDR3 is TGCGCCAGCAGCTTGATAGGACAGGGCGTCGACGAGCAGTACTTC. Translated: CASSLIGQGVDEQYF.

The chain has TRBV4-3 and TRBJ1-1, with D uncertain. The V gene's germline CDR1 is LGHNA and CDR2 YSLEER. The CDR3 length is 14 residues. V was shortened by 3 bases and J by 1 base, with 9 bases between the two germline ends. CDR3 sequence reads: CASSQLTQNTEAFF. The DNA of the CDR3 is TGCGCCAGCAGCCAGCTGACACAGAACACTGAAGCTTTCTTT.

This rearrangement joins TRBV28 to TRBJ2-7; 11 bases line up with TRBD1. The junction had 8 bases not matched to a gene; V was cut back by 3 bases and J by 4 bases. CDR1 and CDR2 (germline): MDHEN, SYDVKM. The CDR3 length is 16 residues. The CDR3 DNA is TGTGCCAGCAGTTTCCTGGTGGACAGGGGGCTATACGAGCAGTACTTC. Translating it yields CASSFLVDRGLYEQYF. The complete variable domain, with remaining parts taken from reference TRBV28 and TRBJ2-7, reads DVKVTQSSRYLVKRTGEKVFLECVQDMDHENMFWYRQDPGLGLRLIYFSYDVKMKEKGDIPEGYSVSREKKERFSLILESASTNQTSMYLCASSFLVDRGLYEQYFGPGTRLTVT.

Note on this clone: Other DNA sequences in the sample encode the same CDR3. This chain uses TRBV30 with TRBJ2-5; D possibly corresponds to TRBD2 (6 bases). The CDR3 spans 12 residues. V lost 0 bases, J lost 4 bases, and 6 bases lay in between. Germline lookup yields CDR1 GTSNPN and CDR2 SVGIG (reference sequence). The CDR3, as DNA: TGTGCCTGGAGTGTCGGGGGAGAGACCCAGTACTTC. Translation gives CAWSVGGETQYF.

The CDR3, as DNA: TGTGCCAGTAGTATAGTCGCAGGGTACTCCTACAATGAGCAGTTCTTC. Translated, it gives CASSIVAGYSYNEQFF. The rearrangement links TRBV19 to TRBJ2-1, with D tentatively TRBD1 (5 bases). Germline V gene lookup returns CDR1 LNHDA and CDR2 SQIVND (reference sequence). The CDR3 is made up of 16 amino acids. V was trimmed by 1 base and J by 0 bases, leaving 10 bases between them.

This rearrangement joins TRBV15 to TRBJ1-2, with D hard to call. The CDR3 has 16 amino acids. With 2 bases removed from V and 8 bases from J, the gap between germline ends came to 21 bases. Germline V gene sequence: CDR1 LNHNV, CDR2 YYDKDF (reference sequence). The CDR3 nucleotides read TGTGCCACCAGCAGATTTCGACTGTTGACCGCGGAAGGCTACACCTTC. This gives the protein CATSRFRLLTAEGYTF.

The J gene is TRBJ1-1, the V gene TRBV6-1; TRBD1 is a possible D gene (5 bases). V lost 10 bases to trimming and J lost 0 bases, with 15 bases between them. Germline CDR1 and CDR2: MNHNS and SASEGT. This CDR3 spans 14 amino acids. CDR3 DNA: TGTGCCACCCAGCTGGGGCTCCTGAACACTGAAGCTTTCTTT. Translated, it gives CATQLGLLNTEAFF.

This rearrangement joins TRBV9 to TRBJ2-3; D unresolved. CDR1 is SGDLS, CDR2 YYNGEE, per germline. Trimming removed 0 bases from V and 2 bases from J, with 4 bases in between. The CDR3 covers 13 residues. The DNA for the CDR3 is TGTGCCAGCAGCGTAGCAGTCACAGATACGCAGTATTTT. This codes for CASSVAVTDTQYF.

The V and J genes are TRBV18 and TRBJ2-2; 10 bases agree with TRBD1. This CDR3 spans 16 amino acids. J lost 4 bases, V lost 3 bases, and 5 bases had no gene match. The germline gives CDR1 KGHSH, CDR2 LQKENI. CDR3 sequence (DNA): TGTGCCAGCTCACCTCCCGGGACAGGGGTCACCGGGGAGCTGTTTTTT. It translates to CASSPPGTGVTGELFF. The full variable domain, rest sourced from reference TRBV18 and TRBJ2-2, is NAGVMQNPRHLVRRRGQEARLRCSPMKGHSHVYWYRQLPEEGLKFMVYLQKENIIDESGMPKERFSAEFPKEGPSILRIQQVVRGDSAAYFCASSPPGTGVTGELFFGEGSRLTVL.

V and J are TRBV30 and TRBJ1-2; 8 nucleotides agree with TRBD1. Germline V gene data show CDR1 as GTSNPN and CDR2 as SVGIG (reference sequence). This CDR3 comprises 14 residues. The J segment lost 3 bases and the V segment lost 2 bases, leaving 5 bases of the junction unmatched. The DNA of the CDR3 is TGTGCCTGGAGTCCCGACAGGGGCTACTATGGCTACACCTTC. It encodes CAWSPDRGYYGYTF.

The chain recombines TRBV9 with TRBJ2-1; TRBD2 aligns across 11 bases. This CDR3 is 14 amino acids long. V was clipped by 2 bases and J by 9 bases; unmatched bases: 4. Germline V gene sequence: CDR1 SGDLS, CDR2 YYNGEE. CDR3 sequence (DNA): TGTGCCAGCAGCGTGAAACTAGCGGGGGTTGAGCAGTTCTTC. Amino acids: CASSVKLAGVEQFF. The full variable domain, with the rest looked up from reference TRBV9 and TRBJ2-1, is DSGVTQTPKHLITATGQRVTLRCSPRSGDLSVYWYQQSLDQGLQFLIQYYNGEERAKGNILERFSAQQFPDLHSELNLSSLELGDSALYFCASSVKLAGVEQFFGPGTRLTVL.

The chain recombines TRBV11-2 with TRBJ2-5; 7 bases match TRBD2. Germline assignment: CDR1 SGHAT and CDR2 FQNNGV. The CDR3 contains 17 residues. Trimming cost V 1 base and J 1 base; bases outside gene matches: 9. The CDR3 DNA follows: TGTGCCAGCAGCTTAGGACGGCCTAGCGGCCCCCAAGAGACCCAGTACTTC. Protein: CASSLGRPSGPQETQYF.

The V gene is TRBV5-4, the J gene TRBJ1-1; 8 bases are a match to TRBD1. The CDR3 is 15 amino acids. The ends lost 5 bases at V and 3 bases at J; junction bases unmatched: 9. In germline, CDR1 is SGHNT, CDR2 YYREEE (reference sequence). Here the CDR3 DNA reads TGTGCCAGCAGAGGAGAGACAGGGGCCTACACTGAAGCTTTCTTT. Translating it yields CASRGETGAYTEAFF.

This chain connects TRBV7-2 to TRBJ1-2; the D is unclear. V was trimmed by 5 bases and J by 4 bases, leaving 23 bases between them. The CDR3 loop spans 17 amino acids. Germline V CDR1 and CDR2: SGHTA, FQGNSA. CDR3 DNA sequence: TGTGCCAGCAGCCTAAAACCGGGAGACGCCAAGCTCTATGGCTACACCTTC. Translating it yields CASSLKPGDAKLYGYTF.

The chain couples TRBV9 to TRBJ2-1; D might be TRBD2 (6 bases). The V and J ends lost 0 bases and 0 bases respectively, with 7 bases between them. The germline V gene has CDR1 SGDLS and CDR2 YYNGEE. This CDR3 contains 15 residues. This CDR3 reads CASSVAGDSYNEQFF. The CDR3 coding sequence is TGTGCCAGCAGCGTAGCGGGGGACTCCTACAATGAGCAGTTCTTC.

CDR3: CSATSRADAFF. CDR3 DNA: TGCAGTGCAACTAGTAGGGCAGATGCTTTCTTT. This rearrangement joins TRBV20-1 to TRBJ1-1; D not resolved. CDR1 is DFQATT, CDR2 SNEGSKA, per germline (reference sequence). V dropped 6 bases and J dropped 11 bases, with 16 bases sitting between them. The CDR3 runs to 11 residues.

The gene calls are TRBV5-1 and TRBJ2-3, with D possibly TRBD1 on 5 matching bases. Between the trimmed V and J ends, which lost 5 bases and 3 bases, there was a span of 22 bases. The germline V gene has CDR1 SGHRS and CDR2 YFSETQ. The length of the CDR3 is 17 residues. The CDR3, as DNA: TGCGCCAGCAGTCGTTCATCGGTCAGGGTTAAAACAGATACGCAGTATTTT. It yields the protein CASSRSSVRVKTDTQYF.

This sequence joins TRBV14 and TRBJ2-1, with 11 bases matching TRBD1. The junction had 4 bases not matched to a gene; V was cut back by 9 bases and J by 6 bases. Per germline, CDR1 SGHDN and CDR2 FVKESK. The CDR3 covers 13 residues. CDR3 in amino acids: CASRDRGSNEQFF. CDR3 bases: TGTGCCAGTAGGGACAGGGGGAGCAATGAGCAGTTCTTC. Full variable domain (rest looked up from reference TRBV14 and TRBJ2-1): EAGVTQFPSHSVIEKGQTVTLRCDPISGHDNLYWYRRVMGKEIKFLLHFVKESKQDESGMPNNRFLAERTGGTYSTLKVQPAELEDSGVYFCASRDRGSNEQFFGPGTRLTVL.

This chain joins TRBV2 and TRBJ2-7; D might be TRBD2 (7 bases). The germline CDR1 and CDR2 sequences are SNHLY and FYNNEI. V dropped 2 bases and J dropped 2 bases, with 10 bases sitting between them. The CDR3 totals 14 residues. The CDR3 DNA reads as TGTGCCAGCAGTGAAAGGGGGGGACCCTACGAGCAGTACTTC. Amino acid sequence: CASSERGGPYEQYF.

The chain couples TRBV10-2 to TRBJ1-2; D ambiguous. In germline, CDR1 is WSHSY, CDR2 SAAADI. The ends were cut back, 7 bases at V and 0 bases at J, with 18 bases in the middle. The CDR3 contains 16 residues. CDR3 region: CASITLPGGTNYGYTF. The CDR3 DNA reads TGCGCCAGCATTACCCTACCTGGAGGTACTAACTATGGCTACACCTTC.

This clone was detected a few times. The chain recombines TRBV9 with TRBJ1-1; D unclear. The V and J ends lost 3 bases and 1 base respectively, with 19 bases between them. The length of the CDR3 is 17 residues. CDR1 is SGDLS and CDR2 is YYNGEE in the germline V gene. CDR3 nucleotide sequence: TGTGCCAGCAGCGCCCCAACCGGGCCTCGGGGGAACACTGAAGCTTTCTTT. This sequence encodes CASSAPTGPRGNTEAFF. Supplemented by reference TRBV9 and TRBJ1-1, the full variable domain reads DSGVTQTPKHLITATGQRVTLRCSPRSGDLSVYWYQQSLDQGLQFLIQYYNGEERAKGNILERFSAQQFPDLHSELNLSSLELGDSALYFCASSAPTGPRGNTEAFFGQGTRLTVV.

The chain employs TRBV30 and TRBJ1-3; D remains ambiguous. Germline loops: CDR1 GTSNPN, CDR2 SVGIG (reference sequence). V was cut by 3 bases and J by 0 bases, with 15 bases left in between. The CDR3 consists of 16 residues. CDR3 DNA sequence: TGTGCCTGGAGCGGCACCGGGTCGAGCTCTGGAAACACCATATATTTT. It translates to CAWSGTGSSSGNTIYF.

The chain is built from TRBV28 and TRBJ2-1; weak D call: TRBD2 (6 bases). Germline CDR1 is MDHEN and CDR2 is SYDVKM. V lost 6 bases, J lost 7 bases, and 22 bases lay in between. The CDR3 is made up of 16 amino acids. The CDR3 sequence is CASRGAAGGTRNEQFF. The DNA for the CDR3 is TGTGCCAGCAGAGGGGCAGCGGGCGGCACAAGAAATGAGCAGTTCTTC.

This rearrangement joins TRBV5-1 to TRBJ2-2, with TRBD2 as a possible D gene (6 bases). From germline, CDR1 is SGHRS and CDR2 YFSETQ. The CDR3 is 14 amino acids. The V end was cut by 7 bases, the J end by 7 bases, with 17 bases between. For the CDR3, the DNA is TGCGCCAGCGGATCACTAGCTTTTGGCGGGGAGCTGTTTTTT. Translating gives CASGSLAFGGELFF.

With respect to this clone: One end of the junction does not line up with germline, which may come from a read error. The genes are TRBV7-7 and TRBJ2-1; tentatively, D is TRBD1 or TRBD2 (5 bases each). The CDR3 loop spans 15 amino acids. Germline values: CDR1 SSHAT, CDR2 FNYEAQ (reference sequence). The CDR3 spells CASSLAQGSGNEQFF. The DNA of the CDR3 is TGTGCTAGCAGCTTAGCGCAGGGATCAGGGAATGAGCAGTTCTTC.

Concerning this clone: Other DNA sequences in the sample encode the same CDR3. The chain couples TRBV4-3 to TRBJ1-1; a weak D match, TRBD1 (5 bases). V lost 0 bases to trimming and J lost 2 bases, with 10 bases between them. CDR3 length: 15 amino acids. The V gene's germline CDR1 is LGHNA and CDR2 YSLEER. The CDR3 spells CASSQDGQGNTEAFF. CDR3 DNA: TGCGCCAGCAGCCAAGATGGCCAGGGAAACACTGAAGCTTTCTTT.

The chain links TRBV28 to TRBJ2-2; D perhaps matches TRBD1 (6 bases). This CDR3 comprises 15 residues. CDR1 and CDR2 from the germline V gene are MDHEN and SYDVKM. V was shortened by 8 bases and J by 7 bases, with 20 bases between the two germline ends. Here the CDR3 reads CASGTLQGRGGELFF. CDR3 coding DNA: TGTGCCAGCGGAACATTACAGGGTAGAGGCGGGGAGCTGTTTTTT. Filled out from reference TRBV28 and TRBJ2-2, the complete variable domain reads DVKVTQSSRYLVKRTGEKVFLECVQDMDHENMFWYRQDPGLGLRLIYFSYDVKMKEKGDIPEGYSVSREKKERFSLILESASTNQTSMYLCASGTLQGRGGELFFGEGSRLTVL.

The chain uses TRBV25-1 and TRBJ1-5; 7 bases match TRBD1. CDR3 length: 17 amino acids. The germline CDR1 and CDR2 sequences are MGHDK and SYGVNS. The junction had 12 bases not matched to a gene; V was cut back by 3 bases and J by 4 bases. In DNA, the CDR3 is TGTGCCAGCAGTGACTCCATCGGGACAGCGACAAATCAGCCCCAGCATTTT. It is translated as CASSDSIGTATNQPQHF.

The rearrangement uses TRBV2 and TRBJ2-1, with TRBD2 matching over 9 bases. The CDR3 covers 14 residues. CDR1 and CDR2 (germline): SNHLY, FYNNEI. V trimming: 3 bases; J trimming: 8 bases; junction bases outside the gene matches: 5. CDR3 bases: TGTGCCAGCAGTGATGGCGGGAGGGCCGATGAGCAGTTCTTC. Translation gives CASSDGGRADEQFF.